This is a list of T cell receptor beta chains from one sample in a study of shared clonotypes between healthy human individuals. TCRdb's copy holds only in-frame clones and misses some; the assay was immunoSEQ multiplex PCR. The sample yields approximately 980,000 clones, about 80% seen once. The sample comprised memory CD4+ T cells sorted from blood. The receptors derive from a man between 18 and 35 years old in good health. The CDR3 runs from the conserved cysteine through the conserved F or W. Fields, in order: V gene, clone size, D gene, J gene, CDR3 DNA, CDR3 protein. A D gene is named only where the DNA matches it firmly. Size tells how often a clone was seen (once, few, many) or the class of an expanded clone, and some rows leave it out.

V: TRBV10-3
size: many
D: TRBD2
J: TRBJ2-2
DNA: TGTGCCATCAGTGGGAAACTCTCTAGCGGAGGGAACACCGGGGAGCTGTTTTTT
CDR3: CAISGKLSSGGNTGELFF

V: TRBV4-1
size: -
D: TRBD1
J: TRBJ2-7
DNA: TGCGCCAGCAGCCAAGGGACAGGGGGCTCCTTTTGGGAGCAGTACTTC
CDR3: CASSQGTGGSFWEQYF

V: TRBV29-1
size: -
D: TRBD1
J: TRBJ2-1
DNA: TGCAGCGTAGCAGGGGGCGCGGGCTCCTACAATGAGCAGTTCTTC
CDR3: CSVAGGAGSYNEQFF

V: TRBV7-9
size: -
D: TRBD1
J: TRBJ1-1
DNA: TGTGCCAGCAGCTCCGACAGGGGGCTTCGGGACACTGAAGCTTTCTTT
CDR3: CASSSDRGLRDTEAFF

V: TRBV2
size: -
D: -
J: TRBJ1-4
DNA: TGTGCCAGCAGTGAAGGAGGCGCATCCCTCGAAAAACTGTTTTTT
CDR3: CASSEGGASLEKLFF

V: TRBV6-1
size: many
D: -
J: TRBJ2-2
DNA: TGTGCCAGCAGTGAGGTTCTTAGAATCGGGGAGCTGTTTTTT
CDR3: CASSEVLRIGELFF

V: TRBV30
size: -
D: TRBD2
J: TRBJ2-5
DNA: TGTGCCTGGAGTGTCGCGGGAGGGCCGATGGAGACCCAGTACTTC
CDR3: CAWSVAGGPMETQYF

V: TRBV12-5
size: -
D: TRBD1
J: TRBJ2-3
DNA: TGTGCTAGTGGTTGGGGTGGACAGGGAGTTTGGGATACGCAGTATTTT
CDR3: CASGWGGQGVWDTQYF

V: TRBV6-5
size: -
D: -
J: TRBJ2-1
DNA: TGTGCCAGCAGCCCGGGACTCGACAATGAGCAGTTCTTC
CDR3: CASSPGLDNEQFF

V: TRBV19
size: -
D: -
J: TRBJ2-2
DNA: TGTGCCAGTATAGGACCTGCGAACACCGGGGAGCTGTTTTTT
CDR3: CASIGPANTGELFF

V: TRBV10-3
size: few
D: -
J: TRBJ2-3
DNA: TGTGCCATCAGTGTTCGCGGGACAGATACGCAGTATTTT
CDR3: CAISVRGTDTQYF

V: TRBV6-1
size: -
D: TRBD1
J: TRBJ1-1
DNA: TGTGCCAGCAGTTTAGGACAGGGGCCGGGCACTGAAGCTTTCTTT
CDR3: CASSLGQGPGTEAFF

V: TRBV29-1
size: -
D: TRBD2
J: TRBJ2-7
DNA: TGCAGCGTTGTAGGCGGGAGTTCCTACGAGCAGTACTTC
CDR3: CSVVGGSSYEQYF

V: TRBV6-5
size: -
D: -
J: TRBJ1-2
DNA: TGTGCCAGCAGTTACCCAGGGAAAGGCTACACCTTC
CDR3: CASSYPGKGYTF

V: TRBV7-2
size: once
D: -
J: TRBJ2-6
DNA: TGTGCCAGCAAGGTCTCTGGGGCCAACGTCCTGACTTTC
CDR3: CASKVSGANVLTF

V: TRBV21-1
size: -
D: -
J: TRBJ1-5
DNA: TGTGCCAGCAGCAAAGCCAGGACAGGAAATCAGCCCCAGCATTTT
CDR3: CASSKARTGNQPQHF

V: TRBV5-1
size: -
D: -
J: TRBJ1-4
DNA: TGCGCCAGCAGCCAGTTTATGACTGGTAATGAAAAACTGTTTTTT
CDR3: CASSQFMTGNEKLFF

V: TRBV4-2
size: -
D: TRBD1
J: TRBJ2-1
DNA: TGTGCCAGCAGCGGTGTTGGGCCGGGACAGGGGAGGAATGAGCAGTTCTTC
CDR3: CASSGVGPGQGRNEQFF

V: TRBV7-2
size: -
D: TRBD2
J: TRBJ2-7
DNA: TGTGCCAGCAGCTTAGCGGGGGCGGGAGGATACTACGAGCAGTACTTC
CDR3: CASSLAGAGGYYEQYF

V: TRBV6-1
size: -
D: -
J: TRBJ2-7
DNA: TGTGCCACTGAAAAGGGGGTAGCGGATTACGAGCAGTACTTC
CDR3: CATEKGVADYEQYF

V: TRBV2
size: few
D: -
J: TRBJ2-7
DNA: TGTGCCAGCACGGCAGGGCGCTCCTACGAGCAGTACTTC
CDR3: CASTAGRSYEQYF

V: TRBV10-3
size: -
D: TRBD2
J: TRBJ2-1
DNA: TGTGCCCTCAGGGCTAGCGGGAGTATGGGGGGCAATGAGCAGTTCTTC
CDR3: CALRASGSMGGNEQFF

V: TRBV5-6
size: -
D: TRBD2
J: TRBJ2-7
DNA: TGTGCCAGCAGCTTGGCCGGGGTAGCGGGAGCCGAGCAGTACTTC
CDR3: CASSLAGVAGAEQYF

V: TRBV18
size: -
D: -
J: TRBJ2-7
DNA: TGTGCCAGCTCACCCGAAGCTGGGGGCGAGCAGTACTTC
CDR3: CASSPEAGGEQYF

V: TRBV2
size: -
D: -
J: TRBJ1-3
DNA: TGTGCCAGCAGGTCCACGGGAAACACCATATATTTT
CDR3: CASRSTGNTIYF

V: TRBV5-6
size: -
D: TRBD1
J: TRBJ2-7
DNA: TGTGCCAGCAGCCGACAGGGTTCCTACGAGCAGTACTTC
CDR3: CASSRQGSYEQYF

V: TRBV6-6
size: -
D: -
J: TRBJ1-3
DNA: TGTGCCAGCAGTTCCTCTTGGACAGTTGGAAACACCATATATTTT
CDR3: CASSSSWTVGNTIYF